The rows below give T cell receptor beta chains drawn from one sample of a study of control samples from healthy donors and cancer patients. Sequencing used immunoSEQ multiplex PCR; TCRdb keeps in-frame clones, though not all of them. Here the sample spans approximately 9,900 clones, roughly 90% being singletons. Sample: PBMCs. The receptors come from a man aged 60 to 75 with colorectal cancer. CDR3s include the opening cysteine and the closing phenylalanine or tryptophan. The D gene is left open where the match is weak. Expanded clones are given a class, and other clones once, few, many or no size at all.

NA	TRBJ2-1	TRBV11-2	TRBD1	TGTGCCAGCAGCTCTCCGACAGGGCGTTTTGAGCAGTTCTTC	CASSSPTGRFEQFF
NA	TRBJ2-7	TRBV5-6	TRBD1	TGTGCCAGCAGCTTAAGACAGGGAGCCTACGAGCAGTACTTC	CASSLRQGAYEQYF
NA	TRBJ2-1	TRBV19	NA	TGTGCCAGTAGTATAGATTGGGGGGGCCTATCACGTGAGCAGTTCTTC	CASSIDWGGLSREQFF
NA	TRBJ2-2	TRBV24-1	TRBD1	TGTGCCACTGAGGGACAGGCTACCGGGGAGCTGTTTTTT	CATEGQATGELFF
NA	TRBJ1-1	TRBV11-3	NA	TGTGCCAGCAGCTTAGATGGGGGGGCGAACACTGAAGCTTTCTTT	CASSLDGGANTEAFF
NA	TRBJ2-3	TRBV4-1	NA	TGCGCCAGCAGCCATGGACCTTCGCCGCAGTATTTT	CASSHGPSPQYF
NA	TRBJ1-4	TRBV5-1	NA	TGCGCCAGCAGCTCGGGGGGGAGTGGTGAAAAACTGTTTTTT	CASSSGGSGEKLFF
NA	TRBJ2-3	TRBV11-3	NA	TGTGCCAGCAGCTCAAAACACGGTTCCACAGATACGCAGTATTTT	CASSSKHGSTDTQYF
NA	TRBJ2-5	TRBV25-1	NA	TGTGCCAGCAGTGAATACACCTGGGGGGAGACCCAGTACTTC	CASSEYTWGETQYF
NA	TRBJ2-3	TRBV4-3	NA	TGCGCCAGCAGCCAAGATTACACAGATACGCAGTATTTT	CASSQDYTDTQYF
NA	TRBJ2-3	TRBV3-1/TRBV3-2	NA	TGTGCCAGCAGCCGAACCCGGGGTTCTCCAGATACGCAGTATTTT	CASSRTRGSPDTQYF
NA	TRBJ2-2	TRBV7-9	TRBD2	TGTGCCAGCAGCCCAACTAGCGGGGGACTCACCGGGGAGCTGTTTTTT	CASSPTSGGLTGELFF
NA	TRBJ2-1	TRBV27	NA	TGTGCCAGCCAGATGACCACCTCCTCCTACAATGAGCAGTTCTTC	CASQMTTSSYNEQFF
NA	TRBJ1-4	TRBV6-6	TRBD1	TGTGCCAGCAGTTACCGGACAGGGGCTAATGAAAAACTGTTTTTT	CASSYRTGANEKLFF
NA	TRBJ2-6	TRBV30	NA	TGTGCCTGTTCGGGGGCTGGGGCCAACGTCCTGACTTTC	CACSGAGANVLTF
once	TRBJ2-7	TRBV5-6	NA	TGTGCCAGCAGCTTGACCCACCCTCGGGTCTACGAGCAGTACTTC	CASSLTHPRVYEQYF
NA	TRBJ1-2	TRBV6-5	NA	TGTGCCAGCACTCTCGGACGGACCTATGGCTACACCTTC	CASTLGRTYGYTF
NA	TRBJ1-5	TRBV3-1/TRBV3-2	NA	TGTGCCAGCAGCCAAACCTTGGTGCCCGGGCCCCAGCATTTT	CASSQTLVPGPQHF
NA	TRBJ2-5	TRBV30	TRBD1	TGTGCCTGGAGAGACACAGGGGGCACGGAGACCCAGTACTTC	CAWRDTGGTETQYF
once	TRBJ2-7	TRBV6-5	TRBD1	TGTGCCAGCAGTTATTACGGACAGGGTACTGAGCAGTACTTC	CASSYYGQGTEQYF
NA	TRBJ1-1	TRBV4-1	NA	TGCGCCAGCAGCCAAGGTCAGCCGGGCACTGAAGCTTTCTTT	CASSQGQPGTEAFF
NA	TRBJ1-2	TRBV5-1	NA	TGCGCCAGCAGCTTTATGGCAGGGTATGGCTACACCTTC	CASSFMAGYGYTF
NA	TRBJ2-3	TRBV28	TRBD2	TGTGCCAGCATCCAAAGCGGGGGGGCCCCCACAGATACGCAGTATTTT	CASIQSGGAPTDTQYF
NA	TRBJ1-6	TRBV12-5	NA	TGTGCTAGTGGCTCTCCCCCACGAGAGGGGGGGCCGAATTCACCCCTCCACTTT	CASGSPPREGGPNSPLHF
NA	TRBJ1-6	TRBV28	NA	TGTGCCAGCAGTACGAGGGGGAGCTCCTATAATTCACCCCTCCACTTT	CASSTRGSSYNSPLHF
NA	TRBJ1-1	TRBV29-1	NA	TGCAGCGTTTGGGCAGCCTTTATGAACACTGAAGCTTTCTTT	CSVWAAFMNTEAFF
NA	TRBJ2-1	TRBV7-9	NA	TGTGCCAGCAGCCTCTGGAACGGCAGGACCTTCTACAATGAGCAGTTCTTC	CASSLWNGRTFYNEQFF
NA	TRBJ1-1	TRBV29-1	TRBD1	TGCAGCGTTGAAGCAAGCAGGGGGGGCACTGAAGCTTTCTTT	CSVEASRGGTEAFF